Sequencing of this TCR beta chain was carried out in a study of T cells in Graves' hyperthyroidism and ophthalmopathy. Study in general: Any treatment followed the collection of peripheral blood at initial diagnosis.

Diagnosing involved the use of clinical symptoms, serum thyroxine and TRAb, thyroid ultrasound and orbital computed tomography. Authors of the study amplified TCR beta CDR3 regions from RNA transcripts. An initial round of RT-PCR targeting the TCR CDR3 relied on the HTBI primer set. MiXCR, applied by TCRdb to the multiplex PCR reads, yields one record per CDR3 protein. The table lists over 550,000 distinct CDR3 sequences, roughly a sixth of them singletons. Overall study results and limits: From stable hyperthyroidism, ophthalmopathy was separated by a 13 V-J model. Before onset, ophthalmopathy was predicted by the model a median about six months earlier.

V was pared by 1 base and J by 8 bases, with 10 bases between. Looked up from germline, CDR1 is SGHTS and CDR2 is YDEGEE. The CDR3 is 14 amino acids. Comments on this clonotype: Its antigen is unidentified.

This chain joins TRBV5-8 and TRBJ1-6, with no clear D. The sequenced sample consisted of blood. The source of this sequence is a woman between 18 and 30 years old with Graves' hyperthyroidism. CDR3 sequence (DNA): TGTGCCAGCAGCTTGAACCCAAACGATTCACCCCTCCACTTT. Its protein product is CASSLNPNDSPLHF. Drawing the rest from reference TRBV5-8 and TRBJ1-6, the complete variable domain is EAGVTQSPTHLIKTRGQQATLRCSPISGHTSVYWYQQALGLGLQFLLWYDEGEERNRGNFPPRFSGRQFPNYSSELNVNALELEDSALYLCASSLNPNDSPLHFGNGTRLTVT.